This entry describes one TCR beta chain. These data are taken from a study of monozygotic twins with inflammatory bowel disease. The CDR3 contains 13 residues. UMIs containing a 6-nucleotide sample barcode were added via template switching. One entry per CDR3 protein, without DNA, is what TCRdb gives after re-calling the 5' RACE reads. This sample's table reports nearly 450,000 distinct CDR3 sequences. The receptor was isolated from a human donor with ulcerative colitis or Crohn's disease, or a healthy co-twin of an affected twin (not recorded which). The rearrangement links TRBV12-3 or TRBV12-4 to TRBJ1-1. Sequencing was performed on blood. CDR3 sequence: CASSPYLSTEAFF.